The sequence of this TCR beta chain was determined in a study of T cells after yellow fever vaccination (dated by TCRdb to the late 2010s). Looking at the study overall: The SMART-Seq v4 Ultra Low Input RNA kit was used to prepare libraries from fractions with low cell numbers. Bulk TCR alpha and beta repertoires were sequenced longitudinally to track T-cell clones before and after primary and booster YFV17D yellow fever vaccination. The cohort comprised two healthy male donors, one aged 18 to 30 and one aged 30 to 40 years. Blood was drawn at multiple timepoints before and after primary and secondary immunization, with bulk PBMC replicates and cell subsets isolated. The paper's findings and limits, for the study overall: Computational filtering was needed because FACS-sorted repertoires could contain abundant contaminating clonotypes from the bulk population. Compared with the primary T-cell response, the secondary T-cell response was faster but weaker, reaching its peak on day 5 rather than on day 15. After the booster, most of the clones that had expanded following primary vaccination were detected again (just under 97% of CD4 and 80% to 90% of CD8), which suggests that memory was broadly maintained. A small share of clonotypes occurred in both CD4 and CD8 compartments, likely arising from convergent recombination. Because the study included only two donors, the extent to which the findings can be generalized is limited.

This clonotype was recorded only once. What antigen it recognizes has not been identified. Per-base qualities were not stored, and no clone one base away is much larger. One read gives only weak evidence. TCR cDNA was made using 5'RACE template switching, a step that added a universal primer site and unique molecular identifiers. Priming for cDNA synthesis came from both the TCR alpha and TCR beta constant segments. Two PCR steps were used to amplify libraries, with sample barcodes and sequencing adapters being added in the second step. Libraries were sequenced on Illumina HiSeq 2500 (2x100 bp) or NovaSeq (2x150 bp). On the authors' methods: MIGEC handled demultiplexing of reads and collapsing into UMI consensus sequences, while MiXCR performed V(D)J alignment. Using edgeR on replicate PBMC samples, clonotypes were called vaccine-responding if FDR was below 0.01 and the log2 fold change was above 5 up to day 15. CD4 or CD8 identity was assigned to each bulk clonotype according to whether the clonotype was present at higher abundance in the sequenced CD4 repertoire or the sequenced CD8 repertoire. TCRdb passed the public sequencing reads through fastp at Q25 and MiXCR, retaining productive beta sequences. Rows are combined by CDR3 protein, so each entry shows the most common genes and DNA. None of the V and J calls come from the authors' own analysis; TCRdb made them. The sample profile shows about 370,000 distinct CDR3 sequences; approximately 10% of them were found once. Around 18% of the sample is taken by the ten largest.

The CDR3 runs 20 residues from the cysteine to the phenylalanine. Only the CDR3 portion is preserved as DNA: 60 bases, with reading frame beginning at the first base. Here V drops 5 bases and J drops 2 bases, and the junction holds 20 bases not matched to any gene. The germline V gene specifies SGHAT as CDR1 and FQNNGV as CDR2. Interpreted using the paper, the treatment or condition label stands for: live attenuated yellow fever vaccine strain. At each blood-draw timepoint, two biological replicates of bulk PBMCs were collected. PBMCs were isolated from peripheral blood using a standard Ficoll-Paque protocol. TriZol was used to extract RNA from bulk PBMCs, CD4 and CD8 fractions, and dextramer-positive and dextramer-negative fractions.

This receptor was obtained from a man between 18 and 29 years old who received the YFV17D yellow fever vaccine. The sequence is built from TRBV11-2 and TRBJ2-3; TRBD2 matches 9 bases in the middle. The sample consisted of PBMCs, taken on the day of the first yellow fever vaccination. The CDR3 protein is CASSLRSLGWRGGVTDTQYF. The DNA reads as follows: TGTGCCAGCAGCCTCCGCTCCCTGGGTTGGCGGGGGGGCGTCACAGATACGCAGTATTTT.